This T cell receptor beta chain came from a study of T cells in localized non-small cell lung cancer (TCRdb year 2020). At the level of the whole study: T cell repertoires of some 240 early-stage NSCLC patients were analyzed, with tumors being compared against uninvolved tumor-adjacent lungs. A mean age of roughly 64 years was recorded for the NSCLC patients, of whom 129 were male and some 100 were female. The cohort comprised around 240 treatment-naïve NSCLC patients with resected, localized lung tumors. Study-level results and caveats: Because multi-region sequencing of the tumors was not done, intratumor heterogeneity could not be ruled out. Since the design was exploratory, TCR variables were selected using unadjusted p-values with no false-discovery rate correction. Of the top 100 tumor clones, a median of approximately 60 were detected in paired uninvolved adjacent lung; under 30 were also among that lung's top 100. Longer overall survival was associated with higher blood T cell density, whereas shorter survival was associated with higher adjacent-lung clonality. The highest T cell clonality was observed in uninvolved tumor-adjacent lung, where clonality exceeded that of tumor, suggesting that antigenic responses were more focused in uninvolved tumor-adjacent lung.

At diagnosis, tumor, uninvolved tumor-adjacent lung and peripheral blood were collected and then preserved as a mix of FFPE and fresh-frozen material. For TCR repertoire profiling, blood samples were analyzed in the form of peripheral blood mononuclear cells. The immunoSEQ Assay was used to sequence TCR beta CDR3 regions from DNA. The authors processed their data as follows. To compute T cell density, TCR beta template counts were normalized to usable DNA, which was estimated by amplifying housekeeping genes. Richness was estimated using the preseqR package, with extrapolation to 400,000 templates for PBMC samples and to 120,000 templates for tissue samples. Clonality was defined as one minus Pielou's evenness. Differential abundance testing on productive amino-acid clonotypes, with a minimum total count of 5 and an alpha of 0.1, was used to identify tissue-enriched TCRs. The Jaccard Index and the Morisita Overlap Index were used to quantify repertoire overlap between compartments. GLIPH clustered TCR beta CDR3s with public tetramer-defined viral CDR3s; viral motifs required at least three viral sequences plus V-gene enrichment. TCRdb obtained this table from immuneACCESS and retained in-frame rearrangements with V and J assigned. These tables miss some clones; where compared with another copy, unresolved V genes account for less than half of the shortfall, and the remainder is unexplained. That table furnishes V, J and clone size, whereas the DNA furnished D and trimming. The sample profile shows about 74,000 clones; about 88% of them were found once. The top ten hold around 1.3% of the sample.

Regarding this clone: Its antigen remains unidentified. An end of the junction does not agree with germline; a read error may underlie this.

Taken from cysteine to phenylalanine, the CDR3 has 12 residues. The DNA shown is the 36-base CDR3, in frame from base 1. From a lookup of the germline V gene, CDR1 and CDR2 are MNHNS and SASEGT. This receptor was taken from a female donor over 55 with stage I lung adenocarcinoma. Sequences were derived from peripheral blood, sampled before any cancer treatment. The chain is assembled from TRBV6-1 and TRBJ1-2, and 9 junction bases match TRBD1. CDR3 protein: CASSGPDRTGVF. Read as DNA, the sequence is TGTGCCAGCAGTGGCCCCGACCGGACAGGGGTCTTC.